Presented here are 17 T cell receptor beta chains from one specimen sequenced in a study of OX40 agonist ivuxolimab in advanced cancers. Sequencing was performed with immunoSEQ multiplex PCR; in TCRdb, only in-frame clones are kept and a portion is missing. The sample shows 37,000 or so clones, around 82% of them seen only once. The source material was CD4+ or CD8+ T cells sorted from blood, sampled in a trial of the OX40 agonist ivuxolimab. The receptors here all came from an adult with an advanced solid tumor such as melanoma, head and neck, liver or kidney cancer.

V usage is TRBV9 and J usage is TRBJ2-3; D unclear. V was trimmed by 0 bases and J by 5 bases, leaving 7 bases between them. Germline V gene data show CDR1 as SGDLS and CDR2 as YYNGEE. The CDR3 covers 13 residues. CDR3: CASSVASRDTQYF. Written as DNA, the CDR3 is TGTGCCAGCAGCGTAGCTTCCCGAGATACGCAGTATTTT. Full variable domain (rest looked up from reference TRBV9 and TRBJ2-3): DSGVTQTPKHLITATGQRVTLRCSPRSGDLSVYWYQQSLDQGLQFLIQYYNGEERAKGNILERFSAQQFPDLHSELNLSSLELGDSALYFCASSVASRDTQYFGPGTRLTVL.

In this sample, this clone turned up a few times. The chain employs TRBV7-8 and TRBJ2-3; D tentatively reads TRBD1 or TRBD2 (7 bases each). Trimming removed 5 bases at V and 1 base at J, with 16 bases between. The germline CDR1 and CDR2 sequences are SGHVS and FQNEAQ. CDR3 length: 16 amino acids. The CDR3 sequence is CASSLLTGRGTDTQYF. The CDR3 DNA reads as TGTGCCAGCAGCCTCCTGACAGGGAGGGGCACAGATACGCAGTATTTT.

The chain recombines TRBV11-2 with TRBJ1-6, with 9 bases matching TRBD1. V gave up 4 bases and J gave up 9 bases; unmatched junction bases: 7. The CDR3 runs to 15 residues. Germline V lookup: CDR1 SGHAT, CDR2 FQNNGV. The CDR3 here is CASSSRGQGASPLHF. In nucleotides, the CDR3 is TGTGCCAGCAGCTCAAGGGGACAGGGAGCTTCACCCCTCCACTTT.

This sequence joins TRBV2 and TRBJ2-7, with D hard to call. Germline CDR1 reads SNHLY; CDR2 reads FYNNEI. Trimming left V 4 bases short and J 5 bases short, with 12 bases between. The CDR3 is made up of 13 amino acids. The CDR3 nucleotides are TGTGCCAGCAGTGGAGACGCTAGACACGAGCAGTACTTC. As protein: CASSGDARHEQYF.

The genes are TRBV4-2 and TRBJ1-1; no definite D call. In germline, CDR1 is LGHNA, CDR2 YNFKEQ. This CDR3 region has 14 residues. V lost 1 base, J lost 1 base, and 7 bases lay in between. The CDR3 DNA reads TGTGCCAGCAGCCAAGCCAGGTCGAACACTGAAGCTTTCTTT. The encoded protein is CASSQARSNTEAFF.

The chain recombines TRBV30 with TRBJ1-3; D uncertain. Trimming took off 3 bases at V and 1 base at J, with 4 bases between the two ends. CDR1 is GTSNPN, CDR2 SVGIG, per germline (reference sequence). This CDR3 is 12 amino acids long. CDR3 protein: CAWRESGNTIYF. The CDR3 DNA sequence: TGTGCCTGGAGGGAATCTGGAAACACCATATATTTT.

This rearrangement joins TRBV9 to TRBJ2-7; TRBD1 aligns across 10 bases. J gave up 6 bases and V 0 bases, and 12 bases lay outside the gene matches. This CDR3 has 17 residues. Germline-derived CDR1 and CDR2 are SGDLS and YYNGEE. The CDR3 loop reads CASSVGLSGTGALEQYF. The CDR3, as DNA: TGTGCCAGCAGCGTAGGTCTCTCCGGGACAGGGGCTCTCGAGCAGTACTTC.

The chain links TRBV7-2 to TRBJ2-3; 13 nucleotides align to TRBD2. This CDR3 region has 17 residues. J lost 2 bases, V lost 1 base, and 3 bases had no gene match. Looked up from germline, CDR1 is SGHTA and CDR2 is FQGNSA. Here the CDR3 reads CASSLGLAGGATDTQYF. As DNA, the CDR3 is TGTGCCAGCAGCTTAGGACTAGCGGGGGGCGCCACAGATACGCAGTATTTT.

This chain connects TRBV4-2 to TRBJ1-4; D not certain. The germline V gene has CDR1 LGHNA and CDR2 YNFKEQ. The CDR3 is 12 residues long. V was cut by 2 bases and J by 8 bases, with 6 bases left in between. CDR3 loop: CASSQPEEKLFF. In nucleotides, the CDR3 is TGTGCCAGCAGCCAACCCGAGGAAAAACTGTTTTTT.

This chain joins TRBV5-4 and TRBJ2-7, with D maybe TRBD2 (6 bases). The CDR3 spans 15 residues. The V end was cut by 1 base, the J end by 2 bases, with 13 bases between. Germline V CDR1 and CDR2: SGHNT, YYREEE (reference sequence). The CDR3 DNA sequence: TGTGCCAGCAGCTTGAATCTAGCGAATACCTACGAGCAGTACTTC. Residues: CASSLNLANTYEQYF.

A note on this clone: Germline and junction disagree at one end, which may indicate a read error. The chain employs TRBV7-7 and TRBJ1-5; D may be TRBD1 (5 bases). The CDR3 runs 20 residues. Germline CDR1 SSHAT, CDR2 FNYEAQ (reference sequence). CDR3 residues: CASSLEGNRGRESSNQPQHF. CDR3 bases: TGTGCTAGCAGCTTAGAGGGTAACCGGGGGAGGGAAAGTAGCAATCAGCCCCAGCATTTT.

The chain links TRBV5-1 to TRBJ2-7; the D is unclear. The CDR3 sequence is 14 residues long. V shed 3 bases and J shed 3 bases, with 13 bases lying between them. Germline CDR1 reads SGHRS; CDR2 reads YFSETQ. CDR3 bases: TGCGCCAGCAGCTGGGAACCGGATAGCTACGAGCAGTACTTC. Amino acids: CASSWEPDSYEQYF.

This rearrangement joins TRBV18 to TRBJ1-2; 8 nucleotides line up with TRBD1. This CDR3 spans 14 amino acids. Losses at the gene ends were 6 bases for V and 8 bases for J; bases not matched to a gene: 11. Per germline, CDR1 KGHSH and CDR2 LQKENI. The DNA for the CDR3 is TGTGCCAGCTCCCGGGACAGGATGCCGCGGGGCTACACCTTC. Translating gives CASSRDRMPRGYTF.

The chain uses TRBV5-1 and TRBJ1-1; D ambiguous. The V gene lost 2 bases and the J gene lost 3 bases, with 11 bases spanning the gap. This CDR3 spans 14 amino acids. Germline V gives CDR1 SGHRS, CDR2 YFSETQ. The CDR3 DNA sequence: TGCGCCAGCAGCTTCGGGGTCGGGGACACTGAAGCTTTCTTT. It yields the protein CASSFGVGDTEAFF.

The genes are TRBV5-1 and TRBJ1-4, with D maybe TRBD1 (5 bases). CDR1 and CDR2 (germline): SGHRS, YFSETQ. The V end lost 0 bases, the J end lost 7 bases, and 13 bases lay between the germline ends. This CDR3 has 15 residues. This CDR3 reads CASSLGQDGTEKLFF. DNA of the CDR3: TGCGCCAGCAGCTTGGGCCAGGACGGGACTGAAAAACTGTTTTTT.

The chain links TRBV6-5 to TRBJ2-1; 7 bases match TRBD2. The CDR3 spans 15 residues. Germline CDR1 is MNHEY and CDR2 is SVGAGI. Trimming at V came to 6 bases and at J to 8 bases, leaving 13 bases not matched to a gene. The CDR3 region is CASRGGSSGNHEQFF. As DNA, the CDR3 is TGTGCCAGCAGGGGGGGGTCTAGCGGTAACCATGAGCAGTTCTTC.

The chain uses TRBV11-2 and TRBJ1-6; D is perhaps TRBD1 (5 bases). The ends were cut back, 3 bases at V and 8 bases at J, with 5 bases in the middle. The CDR3 has 12 residues. Germline CDR1 SGHAT, CDR2 FQNNGV. The CDR3 nucleotides read TGTGCCAGCAGCTTGGGGGATTCACCCCTCCACTTT. As protein: CASSLGDSPLHF.